This T cell receptor beta chain was sequenced during a study of beta chain features in type 1 diabetes. Since all of the isolated RNA was reverse transcribed, expressed TCRB transcripts were what got sequenced. Some clones are missing from TCRdb's copy, which holds only in-frame ones; the method was immunoSEQ multiplex PCR. Among 850,000 to 900,000 clones listed, roughly a sixth were seen once. Germline V gives CDR1 MNHEY, CDR2 SMNVEV (reference sequence). V lost 5 bases to trimming and J lost 0 bases, with 17 bases between them. The CDR3 is 17 residues long. The sequence derives from a woman aged 18-30 years in good health. The chain employs TRBV27 and TRBJ1-5, with D possibly matching TRBD1 (5 bases). Sequencing was carried out using naive CD4+ T cells from blood. In DNA, the CDR3 is TGTGCCAGCAGTCCCCGACAGAGGTCTTATAGCAATCAGCCCCAGCATTTT. Its translation: CASSPRQRSYSNQPQHF.